One TCR beta chain is described in this entry. The assay was immunoSEQ multiplex PCR, and TCRdb's table has in-frame clones only and misses some. The sample contains 330,000 or so clones, approximately 89% of which appear only once. In germline, CDR1 is SGHVS, CDR2 FQNEAQ. The CDR3 spans 12 residues. V lost 1 base and J 8 bases, leaving 6 bases between the germline ends. The data originate from a study of blood T cell repertoires in COVID-19. Study overall: COVID-19 samples from acute and convalescent phases originated in the United States, Italy and Spain. Sample material is recorded as cDNA or gDNA derived from T cells, B-cell-depleted T cells, or PBMCs.

Sequenced: peripheral blood. The chain employs TRBV7-8 and TRBJ1-3; unclear D gene. The origin of this receptor is a woman aged 60 to 75 with COVID-19, enrolled during active disease. CDR3: CASSLGFDTIYF. CDR3 in DNA: TGTGCCAGCAGCTTAGGTTTCGACACCATATATTTT.